The 22 T cell receptor beta chains below come from one sample, sequenced in a study of CD8 T cells in Susac syndrome. RNA, at roughly 0.45 to 1 ug, was reverse transcribed with random hexamers. A single record per CDR3 protein comes from TCRdb applying MiXCR to the immunoSEQ multiplex PCR reads. The sample has some 140,000 distinct CDR3 sequences, roughly 89% seen once. The material sequenced was CD8+ T cells from PBMCs. Every receptor here comes from a human donor with multiple sclerosis.

The DNA of the CDR3 is TGTGCCAGCAGTTTTCTAGACAGTGCCCCTCGGATTGATCAGCCCCAGCATTTT. Its protein product is CASSFLDSAPRIDQPQHF. The chain is built from TRBV6-2 or TRBV6-3 and TRBJ1-5; D may be TRBD1 (5 bases). Germline values: CDR1 MNHEY, CDR2 SVGEGT. The CDR3 is 18 amino acids. The V and J ends lost 4 bases and 5 bases respectively, with 24 bases between them.

This clonotype was seen a single time. The chain couples TRBV5-1 to TRBJ2-3; D is unclear. V lost 0 bases to trimming and J lost 6 bases, with 11 bases between them. The CDR3 contains 14 residues. CDR1 and CDR2 from the germline V gene are SGHRS and YFSETQ. CDR3: CASSLGDPVDTQYF. For the CDR3, the DNA is TGCGCCAGCAGCTTGGGCGACCCCGTGGATACGCAGTATTTT.

The CDR3 loop is CASSPDSLIREQYF. CDR3 nucleotides: TGTGCCAGCAGCCCCGATAGCTTGATCCGCGAGCAGTACTTC. The chain uses TRBV7-2 and TRBJ2-7; D is ambiguous. The CDR3 length is 14 residues. Germline lookup yields CDR1 SGHTA and CDR2 FQGNSA. The V and J ends lost 5 bases and 6 bases respectively, with 17 bases between them.

The chain couples TRBV13 to TRBJ2-7; 8 nucleotides align to TRBD1. After removal of 5 bases from V and 1 base from J, the junction contained 7 bases not matched to a gene. The CDR3 spans 15 residues. Per the germline V gene, CDR1 is PRHDT and CDR2 is FYEKMQ (reference sequence). Written as DNA, the CDR3 is TGTGCCAGCAGCCCATCCGGGACAGGATCCTACGAGCAGTACTTC. It translates to CASSPSGTGSYEQYF.

This chain uses TRBV28 with TRBJ2-7; D is ambiguous. CDR1 and CDR2 from the germline V gene are MDHEN and SYDVKM. Trimming took off 3 bases at V and 5 bases at J, with 11 bases between the two ends. The CDR3 length is 13 residues. The DNA for the CDR3 is TGTGCCAGCAGTTTTCGCGGAAGTGACGAGCAGTACTTC. Its protein is CASSFRGSDEQYF.

The chain couples TRBV14 to TRBJ2-7; 9 nucleotides match TRBD1. Trimming at V came to 3 bases and at J to 2 bases, leaving 5 bases not matched to a gene. The CDR3 runs to 15 residues. Germline V lookup: CDR1 SGHDN, CDR2 FVKESK. The CDR3 loop is CASSQGQGRAYEQYF. The CDR3 DNA is TGTGCCAGCAGCCAGGGACAGGGAAGGGCCTACGAGCAGTACTTC.

V usage is TRBV7-7 and J usage is TRBJ2-7; D gene ambiguous. There are 15 residues in the CDR3. Between the trimmed V and J ends, which lost 1 base and 2 bases, there was a span of 12 bases. Per germline, CDR1 SSHAT and CDR2 FNYEAQ (reference sequence). The CDR3 DNA follows: TGTGCCAGCAGCTTAGGGGTAGGCGATCCCTACGAGCAGTACTTC. Translated, it gives CASSLGVGDPYEQYF.

The chain joins TRBV11-2 to TRBJ1-2; D may be TRBD1 (5 bases). Germline V CDR1 and CDR2: SGHAT, FQNNGV. CDR3 length: 13 amino acids. V was pared by 5 bases and J by 6 bases, with 13 bases between. The CDR3 region is CASSRGGVDGYTF. The CDR3 nucleotides are TGTGCCAGCAGCCGGGGGGGGGTGGATGGCTACACCTTC.

This clonotype has a single count. The chain has TRBV27 and TRBJ2-7; 9 bases map to TRBD2. With V trimmed by 4 bases and J by 6 bases, 7 bases remained unmatched. The germline V gene has CDR1 MNHEY and CDR2 SMNVEV (reference sequence). The CDR3 covers 14 residues. The CDR3 spells CASSWAGGPGEQYF. The CDR3 DNA is TGTGCCAGCAGTTGGGCGGGAGGGCCGGGCGAGCAGTACTTC.

The chain couples TRBV2 to TRBJ2-1, with TRBD2 matching 11 bases. V shed 5 bases, J shed 9 bases, and the junction held 12 bases outside the gene matches. The CDR3 is 16 residues long. Germline CDR1 is SNHLY and CDR2 is FYNNEI. The CDR3 spells CASSSILSGRASEQFF. The CDR3, as DNA: TGTGCCAGCAGTAGTATCCTTAGCGGGAGGGCCAGTGAGCAGTTCTTC.

The chain couples TRBV29-1 to TRBJ2-3, with TRBD2 identical over 7 bases. Germline CDR1 reads SQVTM; CDR2 reads ANQGSEA. This CDR3 has 16 residues. V was pared by 6 bases and J by 4 bases, with 16 bases of the junction left unmatched. CDR3 DNA: TGCAGCGTGGATACCTGGGAGGGCCCTGGATCAGATACGCAGTATTTT. This translates into CSVDTWEGPGSDTQYF.

Notes on this clonotype: A read error may account for a junction end that differs from germline. This rearrangement joins TRBV14 to TRBJ1-1; D is uncertain. The CDR3 has 13 amino acids. CDR1 is SGHDN, CDR2 FVKESK, per germline. CDR3 nucleotides: TGTGCCAGCCGCCACAGCGGGGACACTGAAGCTTTCTTT. It codes for CASRHSGDTEAFF. The whole variable domain, filled in from reference TRBV14 and TRBJ1-1, reads EAGVTQFPSHSVIEKGQTVTLRCDPISGHDNLYWYRRVMGKEIKFLLHFVKESKQDESGMPNNRFLAERTGGTYSTLKVQPAELEDSGVYFCASRHSGDTEAFFGQGTRLTVV.

In nucleotides, the CDR3 is TGCGCCAGCAGGAACCCCGTAGCTGGCGAGACCCAGTACTTC. Protein product: CASRNPVAGETQYF. The rearrangement joins TRBV4-1 to TRBJ2-5; D not resolved. This CDR3 is built from 14 residues. V lost 6 bases and J lost 5, with 16 bases in between. Germline lookup yields CDR1 MGHRA and CDR2 YSYEKL.

This chain uses TRBV3-1 with TRBJ2-1; D is unresolved. Germline values: CDR1 LGHDT, CDR2 YNNKEL (reference sequence). With 1 base removed from V and 7 bases from J, the gap between germline ends came to 17 bases. This CDR3 region has 16 residues. CDR3 sequence: CASSQVVLEFANEQFF. The CDR3 DNA reads as TGTGCCAGCAGCCAAGTCGTATTAGAGTTCGCAAATGAGCAGTTCTTC.

The gene calls are TRBV19 and TRBJ2-2, with TRBD2 as a possible D gene (6 bases). This CDR3 comprises 15 residues. Germline CDR1 LNHDA, CDR2 SQIVND (reference sequence). Between the trimmed V and J ends, which lost 4 bases and 2 bases, there was a span of 11 bases. Here the CDR3 reads CASSTRDFNTGELFF. CDR3 DNA: TGTGCCAGTAGTACCCGGGACTTCAACACCGGGGAGCTGTTTTTT.

The chain recombines TRBV13 with TRBJ1-3; D call uncertain. CDR3 size: 16 residues. V lost 1 base and J 1 base, leaving 11 bases between the germline ends. In germline, CDR1 is PRHDT, CDR2 FYEKMQ (reference sequence). The CDR3 is CASSLVPIGSGNTIYF. The CDR3 nucleotides are TGTGCCAGCAGCTTAGTTCCCATCGGGTCTGGAAACACCATATATTTT.

V and J are TRBV11-2 and TRBJ2-7; D ambiguous. Germline-derived CDR1 and CDR2 are SGHAT and FQNNGV. The CDR3 spans 12 residues. V was clipped by 5 bases and J by 0 bases, with 5 bases between them. The DNA for the CDR3 is TGTGCCAGCAGCCCAGTCTCCTACGAGCAGTACTTC. Encoded protein: CASSPVSYEQYF. Complete variable domain (other parts from reference TRBV11-2 and TRBJ2-7): EAGVAQSPRYKIIEKRQSVAFWCNPISGHATLYWYQQILGQGPKLLIQFQNNGVVDDSQLPKDRFSAERLKGVDSTLKIQPAKLEDSAVYLCASSPVSYEQYFGPGTRLTVT.

The chain carries TRBV7-9 and TRBJ2-2; unclear D gene. V dropped 11 bases and J dropped 4 bases, with 8 bases sitting between them. The CDR3 is made up of 11 amino acids. Germline V gene data show CDR1 as SEHNR and CDR2 as FQNEAQ (reference sequence). The CDR3 nucleotides are TGTGCCTTAATAGGCACCGGGGAGCTGTTTTTT. Protein sequence: CALIGTGELFF.

The chain uses TRBV28 and TRBJ1-5, with D hard to call. Germline CDR1 and CDR2: MDHEN and SYDVKM. The CDR3 loop spans 11 amino acids. V lost 3 bases and J lost 7, with 4 bases in between. The CDR3 DNA follows: TGTGCCAGCAGTTTTGACCAGCCCCAGCATTTT. Translated: CASSFDQPQHF.

The gene calls are TRBV19 and TRBJ2-2; 7 bases are a match to TRBD1. This CDR3 has 13 amino acids. The V and J ends lost 10 bases and 4 bases, in that order; junction bases with no gene match: 6. Germline assignment: CDR1 LNHDA and CDR2 SQIVND (reference sequence). CDR3 protein: CATSTGSTGELFF. The CDR3 DNA follows: TGTGCCACCTCGACAGGGTCCACCGGGGAGCTGTTTTTT.

This CDR3 is CSVGALPGHREAFF. The DNA of the CDR3 is TGCAGCGTTGGGGCGCTCCCGGGACATCGTGAAGCTTTCTTT. The chain recombines TRBV29-1 with TRBJ1-1, with D possibly TRBD1 on 6 matching bases. Germline V CDR1 and CDR2: SQVTM, ANQGSEA. The CDR3 loop spans 14 amino acids. With 4 bases removed from V and 7 bases from J, the gap between germline ends came to 19 bases. The complete variable domain, with remaining parts taken from reference TRBV29-1 and TRBJ1-1, reads SAVISQKPSRDICQRGTSLTIQCQVDSQVTMMFWYRQQPGQSLTLIATANQGSEATYESGFVIDKFPISRPNLTFSTLTVSNMSPEDSSIYLCSVGALPGHREAFFGQGTRLTVV.

The rearrangement links TRBV20-1 to TRBJ2-7, with 8 bases fitting TRBD2. There are 15 residues in the CDR3. Germline CDR1 DFQATT, CDR2 SNEGSKA (reference sequence). V lost 0 bases to trimming and J lost 3 bases; unmatched junction nucleotides: 7. The CDR3 loop reads CSARDLSGRDYEQYF. The DNA of the CDR3 is TGCAGTGCTAGAGATCTGAGCGGGAGAGACTACGAGCAGTACTTC.